This entry lists 27 T cell receptor beta chains sequenced from one sample in a study of T cells after yellow fever vaccination. TCRdb reprocessed the 5' RACE reads via MiXCR and lists one record per CDR3 protein. In the table there are about 69,000 distinct CDR3 sequences, 5.5% to 7.5% of which are singletons. The specimen comprised CD4+ T cells sorted from PBMCs, sampled about 2 weeks after the first yellow fever vaccination. The receptors originated from a man aged 18 to 29 who received the YFV17D yellow fever vaccine.

This clonotype was seen ten or more times. The J gene is TRBJ1-2, the V gene TRBV19; TRBD1 matches 9 bases. The CDR3 is 14 amino acids. Germline trimming cut 9 bases from V and 4 bases from J; bases unmatched to any gene: 9. From germline, CDR1 is LNHDA and CDR2 SQIVND (reference sequence). The CDR3, as DNA: TGTGCCAGCACACCGGACAGGGGTGCCTATGGCTACACCTTC. Translation gives CASTPDRGAYGYTF.

This clonotype showed up many times. The V call is TRBV18, the J call TRBJ1-6, with 9 nucleotides matching TRBD1. CDR1 is KGHSH and CDR2 is LQKENI in the germline V gene. CDR3 length: 15 amino acids. The junction had 7 bases not matched to a gene; V was cut back by 6 bases and J by 7 bases. CDR3 sequence: CASSQTGTGNSPLHF. CDR3 bases: TGTGCCAGCTCGCAGACCGGGACAGGGAATTCACCCCTCCACTTT.

The sample holds many counts of this clonotype. The chain joins TRBV4-3 to TRBJ2-1; D call uncertain. The CDR3 sequence is 15 residues long. Trimming shortened V by 0 bases and J by 9 bases, and 15 bases separated the two germline ends. CDR1 LGHNA and CDR2 YSLEER come from the germline V gene. The CDR3 region is CASSQDSLKWGEQFF. As DNA, the CDR3 is TGCGCCAGCAGCCAAGATTCCTTAAAGTGGGGTGAGCAGTTCTTC.

Many counts were recorded for this clonotype. The V call is TRBV4-3, the J call TRBJ2-3, with D hard to call. CDR1 is LGHNA and CDR2 is YSLEER in the germline V gene. The germline V and J ends were trimmed by 3 bases and 2 bases, with 3 bases remaining between them. CDR3 length equals 12 residues. CDR3: CASSHHTDTQYF. CDR3 DNA sequence: TGCGCCAGCAGCCACCACACAGATACGCAGTATTTT.

About this clonotype: A read error is possible here, since a much larger clone lies one base away. The gene calls are TRBV4-1 and TRBJ1-4; D is unresolved. The CDR3 loop spans 15 amino acids. CDR1 and CDR2 from the germline V gene are MGHRA and YSYEKL. The V gene lost 3 bases and the J gene lost 12 bases, with 20 bases spanning the gap. In DNA, the CDR3 is TGCGCCAGCAGCCACCTTTCGGGCAGGTTGGAAGAACTGTTTTTT. Residues: CASSHLSGRLEELFF.

This clonotype was picked up many times. The chain employs TRBV7-9 and TRBJ1-1; 7 positions match TRBD1. CDR1 and CDR2 (germline): SEHNR, FQNEAQ (reference sequence). The CDR3 loop spans 15 amino acids. The ends lost 5 bases at V and 5 bases at J; junction bases unmatched: 11. For the CDR3, the DNA is TGTGCCAGCAGCCCGGTCAGGGGGTTCGGGACTGAAGCTTTCTTT. This codes for CASSPVRGFGTEAFF.

Concerning this clonotype itself: A much larger clone lies a single base off, so this may be a read error. This sequence joins TRBV7-8 and TRBJ2-6; D unclear. Germline V gives CDR1 SGHVS, CDR2 FQNEAQ. V was cut by 3 bases and J by 3 bases, with 12 bases left in between. The CDR3 is 16 amino acids. The chain's CDR3 is CASSFRVICGANVLTF. The CDR3 nucleotides are TGTGCCAGCAGCTTCCGCGTTATCTGTGGGGCCAACGTCCTGACTTTC.

This clonotype was picked up many times. The genes are TRBV5-1 and TRBJ1-6; TRBD1 might be the D (6 bases). Trimming stripped 7 bases from V and 7 bases from J, with 9 bases between. Germline lookup yields CDR1 SGHRS and CDR2 YFSETQ. This CDR3 spans 12 amino acids. The CDR3 DNA sequence: TGCGCCAGCGGCACAGGGAATTCACCCCTCCACTTT. It codes for CASGTGNSPLHF.

This clonotype ranks as medium-sized. This chain links TRBV10-3 with TRBJ2-1, with D possibly being TRBD1 or TRBD2 (5 bases each). The CDR3 totals 16 residues. CDR1 and CDR2 (germline): ENHRY, SYGVKD. Trimming left V 6 bases short and J 3 bases short, with 18 bases between. The CDR3 reads CAISSRGRSLYNEQFF. The CDR3 coding sequence is TGTGCCATCAGCAGCCGGGGCCGCTCCCTCTACAATGAGCAGTTCTTC.

This clonotype was picked up many times. The CDR3 nucleotides are TGTGCCAGTAGGGAGACAACGGGTCAGCCCCAGCATTTT. Encoded protein: CASRETTGQPQHF. This chain joins TRBV19 and TRBJ1-5; D unresolved. CDR1 LNHDA and CDR2 SQIVND come from the germline V gene (reference sequence). This CDR3 region has 13 residues. Between the trimmed V and J ends, which lost 6 bases and 6 bases, there was a span of 12 bases.

This clonotype was seen at least ten times. J is TRBJ2-1 and V is TRBV5-1; D gene ambiguous. CDR1 SGHRS and CDR2 YFSETQ come from the germline V gene. This CDR3 contains 19 residues. Trimming took 2 bases from V and 3 from J, leaving 24 bases between them. Here the CDR3 reads CASSFLGVSAVRRYNEQFF. CDR3 coding DNA: TGCGCCAGCAGCTTTCTTGGGGTGTCCGCCGTCAGGCGCTACAATGAGCAGTTCTTC.

This clonotype was seen repeatedly, ten times or more. The chain couples TRBV20-1 to TRBJ1-4; D uncertain. The V gene's germline CDR1 is DFQATT and CDR2 SNEGSKA (reference sequence). The CDR3 loop spans 12 amino acids. V gave up 3 bases and J gave up 8 bases, with 10 bases separating them. The CDR3 DNA follows: TGCAGTGCTAGCCAAGGAAGCGAAAAACTGTTTTTT. Protein product: CSASQGSEKLFF.

This clonotype was seen repeatedly, ten times or more. This chain links TRBV4-3 with TRBJ2-3; D is possibly TRBD2 (6 bases). From germline, CDR1 is LGHNA and CDR2 YSLEER. There are 17 residues in the CDR3. V lost 0 bases and J lost 1, with 14 bases in between. CDR3 coding DNA: TGCGCCAGCAGCCAAGACTTACCTGGAGGGGGCACAGATACGCAGTATTTT. This sequence encodes CASSQDLPGGGTDTQYF.

This clonotype was counted many times. The chain uses TRBV19 and TRBJ2-6; D may match TRBD1 or TRBD2 (5 bases each). The CDR3 has 17 amino acids. CDR1 LNHDA and CDR2 SQIVND come from the germline V gene (reference sequence). V lost 4 bases and J lost 0, with 13 bases in between. The CDR3 here is CASSTGDGTSGANVLTF. DNA for the CDR3: TGTGCCAGTAGTACGGGCGACGGGACCTCTGGGGCCAACGTCCTGACTTTC.

This clonotype was seen repeatedly, ten times or more. The chain links TRBV5-1 to TRBJ2-5; 9 nucleotides agree with TRBD1. Germline V gene sequence: CDR1 SGHRS, CDR2 YFSETQ. Trimming took 0 bases from V and 4 from J; bases not matched to a gene: 7. The CDR3 loop spans 16 amino acids. The CDR3 loop is CASSLGGTGGGETQYF. The CDR3, as DNA: TGCGCCAGCAGCTTGGGGGGAACAGGGGGCGGAGAGACCCAGTACTTC.

This clonotype was observed many times. The chain recombines TRBV6-2 or TRBV6-3 with TRBJ2-7; D is perhaps TRBD1 or TRBD2 (7 bases each). The ends were cut back, 6 bases at V and 3 bases at J, with 15 bases in the middle. The CDR3 consists of 14 residues. The germline CDR1 and CDR2 sequences are MNHEY and SVGEGT. CDR3 sequence (DNA): TGTGCCAGCAGCCAGGGGGGGGCATACTACGAGCAGTACGTC. It is translated as CASSQGGAYYEQYV.

This clonotype came up many times. This chain connects TRBV25-1 to TRBJ2-2; 9 positions match TRBD1. This CDR3 region has 22 residues. V shed 5 bases, J shed 4 bases, and the junction held 26 bases outside the gene matches. Looked up from germline, CDR1 is MGHDK and CDR2 is SYGVNS. The CDR3 reads CASSPLVGQGPGRSRSTGELFF. The CDR3 DNA reads as TGTGCCAGCAGTCCACTCGTCGGACAGGGGCCCGGGAGATCCCGGAGCACCGGGGAGCTGTTTTTT.

In the case of this clonotype: A much more abundant neighbour one base away suggests this may be a read error. V usage is TRBV5-1 and J usage is TRBJ2-3, with no clear D. This CDR3 region has 13 residues. Germline V gene data show CDR1 as SGHRS and CDR2 as YFSETQ. The CDR3 is CASSSASTDKQYF. CDR3 coding DNA: TGCGCCAGCAGCTCGGCGAGCACAGATAAGCAGTATTTT.

This clonotype was seen many times. The rearrangement joins TRBV5-1 to TRBJ2-2; D is perhaps TRBD1 (5 bases). Trimming took off 0 bases at V and 7 bases at J, with 22 bases between the two ends. This CDR3 is built from 18 residues. Germline V gene sequence: CDR1 SGHRS, CDR2 YFSETQ. In DNA, the CDR3 is TGCGCCAGCAGCTTGGATGGCCCCCCGGCAGGGCTTCACGGGGAGCTGTTTTTT. Amino acids: CASSLDGPPAGLHGELFF.

The table lists this clonotype with many counts. This chain uses TRBV10-1 with TRBJ2-1; 9 nucleotides align to TRBD1. This CDR3 comprises 14 residues. Germline CDR1 is WNHNN and CDR2 is SYGVQD (reference sequence). J was trimmed by 2 bases and V by 5 bases; bases with no gene match: 1. The CDR3: CASSTGGAYNEQFF. The CDR3 DNA sequence: TGCGCCAGCAGTACAGGGGGCGCCTACAATGAGCAGTTCTTC.

This clonotype came up a few times. V and J are TRBV30 and TRBJ1-2; D remains ambiguous. Germline CDR1 and CDR2: GTSNPN and SVGIG (reference sequence). Trimming removed 1 base at V and 7 bases at J, with 13 bases between. CDR3 length equals 13 residues. This CDR3 is CAWSGDRLRGYTF. The CDR3 DNA sequence: TGTGCCTGGAGTGGGGATCGTTTGCGTGGCTACACCTTC.

In its sample, this clonotype was seen many times. J is TRBJ2-1 and V is TRBV7-2; 8 bases agree with TRBD2. V was clipped by 6 bases and J by 0 bases; unmatched bases: 10. In germline, CDR1 is SGHTA, CDR2 FQGNSA. The CDR3 length is 17 residues. This CDR3 reads CASRPRRGASSYNEQFF. Written as DNA, the CDR3 is TGTGCCAGCAGGCCCCGGCGGGGGGCCAGCTCCTACAATGAGCAGTTCTTC.

Ten or more counts support this clonotype. J is TRBJ2-3 and V is TRBV5-1, with D possibly matching TRBD2 (5 bases). Trimming took off 4 bases at V and 0 bases at J, with 12 bases between the two ends. Germline CDR1 and CDR2: SGHRS and YFSETQ. The CDR3 loop spans 15 amino acids. The CDR3 loop is CASSAYGVSTDTQYF. CDR3 nucleotide sequence: TGCGCCAGCAGCGCCTACGGGGTTAGCACAGATACGCAGTATTTT.

This clonotype has ten or more counts. The V and J genes are TRBV7-2 and TRBJ1-6; no firm D call. The CDR3 is made up of 12 amino acids. Trimming left V 5 bases short and J 3 bases short, with 2 bases between. Germline loops: CDR1 SGHTA, CDR2 FQGNSA. This chain's CDR3 is CASSHYNSPLHF. The CDR3 DNA sequence: TGTGCCAGCAGCCACTATAATTCACCCCTCCACTTT.

This clonotype was seen many times. J is TRBJ1-1 and V is TRBV5-1; no reliable D call. The CDR3 has 15 amino acids. In germline, CDR1 is SGHRS, CDR2 YFSETQ. V lost 1 base and J 1 base, leaving 11 bases between the germline ends. The CDR3 DNA is TGCGCCAGCAGCTTGATTCCTCGGGGGAACACTGAAGCTTTCTTT. It codes for CASSLIPRGNTEAFF.

There are many counts of this clonotype. The chain employs TRBV5-1 and TRBJ1-2, with D possibly TRBD1 on 6 matching bases. Trimming took 0 bases from V and 2 from J, leaving 8 bases between them. Per the germline V gene, CDR1 is SGHRS and CDR2 is YFSETQ. This CDR3 has 14 amino acids. In DNA, the CDR3 is TGCGCCAGCAGCTTGGACAGGGTCAACTATGGCTACACCTTC. As protein: CASSLDRVNYGYTF. The whole variable domain, filled in from reference TRBV5-1 and TRBJ1-2, reads KAGVTQTPRYLIKTRGQQVTLSCSPISGHRSVSWYQQTPGQGLQFLFEYFSETQRNKGNFPGRFSGRQFSNSRSEMNVSTLELGDSALYLCASSLDRVNYGYTFGSGTRLTVV.

This clonotype was recorded a few times. This chain uses TRBV5-4 with TRBJ1-2; weak D call: TRBD1 (5 bases). This CDR3 comprises 13 residues. V was clipped by 0 bases and J by 4 bases, with 7 bases between them. CDR1 and CDR2 from the germline V gene are SGHNT and YYREEE (reference sequence). The CDR3 here is CASSLEGTYGYTF. As DNA, the CDR3 is TGTGCCAGCAGCTTGGAGGGGACCTATGGCTACACCTTC.